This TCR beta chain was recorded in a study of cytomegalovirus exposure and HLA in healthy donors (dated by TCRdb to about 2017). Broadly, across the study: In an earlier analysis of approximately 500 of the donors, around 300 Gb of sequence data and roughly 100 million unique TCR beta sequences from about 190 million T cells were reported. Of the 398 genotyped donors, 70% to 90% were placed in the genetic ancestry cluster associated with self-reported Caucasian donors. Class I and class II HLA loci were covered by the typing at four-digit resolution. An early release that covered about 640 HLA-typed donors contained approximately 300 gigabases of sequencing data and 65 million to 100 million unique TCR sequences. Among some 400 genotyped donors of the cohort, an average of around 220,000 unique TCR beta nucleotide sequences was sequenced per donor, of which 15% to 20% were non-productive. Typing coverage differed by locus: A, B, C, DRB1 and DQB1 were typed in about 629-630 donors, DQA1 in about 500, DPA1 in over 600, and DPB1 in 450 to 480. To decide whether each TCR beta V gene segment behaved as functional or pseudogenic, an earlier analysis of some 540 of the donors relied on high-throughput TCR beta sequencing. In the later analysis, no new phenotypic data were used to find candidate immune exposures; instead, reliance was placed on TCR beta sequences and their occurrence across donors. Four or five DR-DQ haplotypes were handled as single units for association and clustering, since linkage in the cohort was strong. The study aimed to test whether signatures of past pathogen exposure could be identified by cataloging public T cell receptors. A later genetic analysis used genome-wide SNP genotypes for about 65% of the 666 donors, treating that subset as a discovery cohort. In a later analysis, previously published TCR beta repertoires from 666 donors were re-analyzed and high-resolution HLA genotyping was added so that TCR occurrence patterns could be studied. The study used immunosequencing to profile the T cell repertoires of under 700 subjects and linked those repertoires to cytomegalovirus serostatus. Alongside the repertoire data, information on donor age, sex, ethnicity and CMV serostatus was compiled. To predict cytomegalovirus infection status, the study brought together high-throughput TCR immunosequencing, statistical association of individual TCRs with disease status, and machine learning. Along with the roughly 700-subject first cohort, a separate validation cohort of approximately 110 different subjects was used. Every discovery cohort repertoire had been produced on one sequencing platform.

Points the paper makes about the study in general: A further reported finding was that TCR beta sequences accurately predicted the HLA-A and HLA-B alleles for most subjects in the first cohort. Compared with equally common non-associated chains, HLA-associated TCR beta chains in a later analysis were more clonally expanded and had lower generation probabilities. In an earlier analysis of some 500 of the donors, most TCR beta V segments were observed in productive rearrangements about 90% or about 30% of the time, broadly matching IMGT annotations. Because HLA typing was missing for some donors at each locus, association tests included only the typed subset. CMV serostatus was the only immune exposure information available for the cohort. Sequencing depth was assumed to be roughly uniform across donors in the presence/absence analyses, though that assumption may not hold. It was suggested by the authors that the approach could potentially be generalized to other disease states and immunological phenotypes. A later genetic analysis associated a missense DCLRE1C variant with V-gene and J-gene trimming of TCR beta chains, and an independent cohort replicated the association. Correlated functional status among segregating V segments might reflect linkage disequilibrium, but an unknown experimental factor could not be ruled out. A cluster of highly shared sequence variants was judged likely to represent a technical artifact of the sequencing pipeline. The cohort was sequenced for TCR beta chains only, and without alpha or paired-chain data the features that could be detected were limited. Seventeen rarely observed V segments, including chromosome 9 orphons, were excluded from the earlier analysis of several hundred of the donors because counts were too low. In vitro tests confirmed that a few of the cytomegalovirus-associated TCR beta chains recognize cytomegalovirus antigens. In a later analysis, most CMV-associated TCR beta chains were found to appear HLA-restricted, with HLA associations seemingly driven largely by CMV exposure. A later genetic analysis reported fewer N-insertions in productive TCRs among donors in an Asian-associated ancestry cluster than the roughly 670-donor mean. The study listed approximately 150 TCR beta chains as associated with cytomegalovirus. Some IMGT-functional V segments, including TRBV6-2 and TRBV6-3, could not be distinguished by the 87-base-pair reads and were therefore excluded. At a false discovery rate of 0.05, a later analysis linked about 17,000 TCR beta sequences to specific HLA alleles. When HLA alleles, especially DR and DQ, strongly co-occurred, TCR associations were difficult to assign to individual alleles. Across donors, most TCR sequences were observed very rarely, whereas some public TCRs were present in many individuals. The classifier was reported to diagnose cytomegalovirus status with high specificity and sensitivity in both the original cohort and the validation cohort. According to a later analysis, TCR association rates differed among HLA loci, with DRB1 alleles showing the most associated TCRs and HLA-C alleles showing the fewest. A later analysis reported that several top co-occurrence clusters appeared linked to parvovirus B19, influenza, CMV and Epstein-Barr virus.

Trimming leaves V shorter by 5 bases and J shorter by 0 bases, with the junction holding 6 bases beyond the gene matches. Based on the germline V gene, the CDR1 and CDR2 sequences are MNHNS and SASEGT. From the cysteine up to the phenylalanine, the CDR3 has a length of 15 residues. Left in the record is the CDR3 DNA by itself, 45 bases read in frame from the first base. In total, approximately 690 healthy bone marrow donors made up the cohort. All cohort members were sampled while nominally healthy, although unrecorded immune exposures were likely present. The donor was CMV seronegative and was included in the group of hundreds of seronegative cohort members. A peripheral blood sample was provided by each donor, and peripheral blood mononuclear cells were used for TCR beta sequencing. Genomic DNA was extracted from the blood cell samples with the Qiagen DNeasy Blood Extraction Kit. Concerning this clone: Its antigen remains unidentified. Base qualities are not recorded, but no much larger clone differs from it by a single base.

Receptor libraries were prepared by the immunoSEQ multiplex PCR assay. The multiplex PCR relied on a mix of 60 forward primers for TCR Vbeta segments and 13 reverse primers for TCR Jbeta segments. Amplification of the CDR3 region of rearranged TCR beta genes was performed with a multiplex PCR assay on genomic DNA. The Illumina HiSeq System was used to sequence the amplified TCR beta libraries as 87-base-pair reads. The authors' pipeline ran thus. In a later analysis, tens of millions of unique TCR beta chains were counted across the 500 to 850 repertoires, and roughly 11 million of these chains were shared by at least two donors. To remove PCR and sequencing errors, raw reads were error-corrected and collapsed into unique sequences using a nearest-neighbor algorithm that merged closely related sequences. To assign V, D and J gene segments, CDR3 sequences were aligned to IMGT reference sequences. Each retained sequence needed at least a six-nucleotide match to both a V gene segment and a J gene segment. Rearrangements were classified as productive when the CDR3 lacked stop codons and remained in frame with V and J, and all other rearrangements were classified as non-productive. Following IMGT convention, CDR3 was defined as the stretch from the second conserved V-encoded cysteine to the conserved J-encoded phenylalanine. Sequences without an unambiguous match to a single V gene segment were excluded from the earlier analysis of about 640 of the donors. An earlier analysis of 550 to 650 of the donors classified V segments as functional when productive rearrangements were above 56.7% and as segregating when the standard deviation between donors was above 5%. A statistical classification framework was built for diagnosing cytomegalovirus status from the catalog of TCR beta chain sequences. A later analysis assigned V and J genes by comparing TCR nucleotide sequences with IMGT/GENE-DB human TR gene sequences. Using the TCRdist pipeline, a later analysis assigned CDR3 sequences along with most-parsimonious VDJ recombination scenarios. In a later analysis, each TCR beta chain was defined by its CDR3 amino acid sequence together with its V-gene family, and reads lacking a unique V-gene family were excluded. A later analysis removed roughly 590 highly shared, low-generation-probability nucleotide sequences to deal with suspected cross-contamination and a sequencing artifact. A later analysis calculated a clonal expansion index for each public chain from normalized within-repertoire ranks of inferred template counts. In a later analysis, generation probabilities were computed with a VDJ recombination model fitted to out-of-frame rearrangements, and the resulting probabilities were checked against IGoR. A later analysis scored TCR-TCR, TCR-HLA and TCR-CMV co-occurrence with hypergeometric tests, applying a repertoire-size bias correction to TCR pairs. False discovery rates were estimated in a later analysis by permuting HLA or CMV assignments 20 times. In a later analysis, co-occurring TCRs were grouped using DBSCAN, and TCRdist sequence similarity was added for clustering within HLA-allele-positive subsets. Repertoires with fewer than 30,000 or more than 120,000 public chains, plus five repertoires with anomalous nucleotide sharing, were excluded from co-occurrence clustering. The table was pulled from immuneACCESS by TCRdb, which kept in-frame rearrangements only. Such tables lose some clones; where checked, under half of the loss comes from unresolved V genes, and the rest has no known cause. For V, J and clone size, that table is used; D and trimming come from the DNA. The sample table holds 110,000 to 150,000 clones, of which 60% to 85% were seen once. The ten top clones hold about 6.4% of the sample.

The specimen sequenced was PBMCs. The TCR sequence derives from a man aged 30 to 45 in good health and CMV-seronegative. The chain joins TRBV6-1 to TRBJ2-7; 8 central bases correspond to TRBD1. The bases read TGTGCCAGCAGTTGGACAGGGTCGGCCTCCTACGAGCAGTACTTC. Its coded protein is CASSWTGSASYEQYF.